Listed below are T cell receptor beta chains from one sample, sequenced in a study of Ad26.COV2.S vaccination and SARS-CoV-2 variants. Clones were sequenced by immunoSEQ multiplex PCR, and TCRdb holds only the in-frame ones, with some missing. The sample has 300,000 to 350,000 clones; about nine tenths are singletons. Sequenced material: peripheral blood, taken in a trial of Ad26.COV2.S vaccine versus placebo. Receptors were obtained from a person aged 18-65 years who received the Ad26.COV2.S COVID-19 vaccine or a placebo. The CDR3 runs from the conserved cysteine through the conserved F or W. The order of the fields is CDR3 DNA, CDR3 protein, clone size, J gene, D gene, V gene. The D gene is left open where the match is weak. Clone size is not always given. Where it is, it says once, few, many or a class for expanded clones.

CDR3nt: TGTGCCAGTAGTTCCCGACAGGGGCGCACAGATACGCAGTATTTT; CDR3aa: CASSSRQGRTDTQYF; abundance: -; j_gene: TRBJ2-3; d_gene: TRBD1; v_gene: TRBV19
CDR3nt: TGCAGCGCAAAGGGGACAGGGTGGTATGACGAGCAGTACTTC; CDR3aa: CSAKGTGWYDEQYF; abundance: -; j_gene: TRBJ2-7; d_gene: TRBD1; v_gene: TRBV29-1
CDR3nt: TGTGCCAGTAAAACAGAGATGAGACCCTACGAGCAGTACTTC; CDR3aa: CASKTEMRPYEQYF; abundance: -; j_gene: TRBJ2-7; d_gene: -; v_gene: TRBV19
CDR3nt: TGTGCCAGCAGCTTAAATCCTAATGAAAAACTGTTTTTT; CDR3aa: CASSLNPNEKLFF; abundance: -; j_gene: TRBJ1-4; d_gene: -; v_gene: TRBV7-3
CDR3nt: TGTGCCAGCAGCTTGGTGGGACTAGGGATAACCGGGGAGCTGTTTTTT; CDR3aa: CASSLVGLGITGELFF; abundance: -; j_gene: TRBJ2-2; d_gene: TRBD2; v_gene: TRBV5-4
CDR3nt: TGTGCCAGCAGCTCGACAACCTCCTACGAGCAGTACTTC; CDR3aa: CASSSTTSYEQYF; abundance: -; j_gene: TRBJ2-7; d_gene: -; v_gene: TRBV5-6
CDR3nt: TGTGCCAGCAGTTACAGCCCCGAAGACTATGGCTACACCTTC; CDR3aa: CASSYSPEDYGYTF; abundance: few; j_gene: TRBJ1-2; d_gene: -; v_gene: TRBV6-2/TRBV6-3
CDR3nt: TGTGCCAGCAGCTTAGGAGGGCAGACTAATGAAAAACTGTTTTTT; CDR3aa: CASSLGGQTNEKLFF; abundance: -; j_gene: TRBJ1-4; d_gene: -; v_gene: TRBV5-4
CDR3nt: TGCGCCAGCAGCTTGGGACAGGGAAGCACTGAAGCTTTCTTT; CDR3aa: CASSLGQGSTEAFF; abundance: -; j_gene: TRBJ1-1; d_gene: TRBD1; v_gene: TRBV5-1
CDR3nt: TGTGCCATCAGGGATAGCGGGAGGTCCACCGGGGAGCTGTTTTTT; CDR3aa: CAIRDSGRSTGELFF; abundance: -; j_gene: TRBJ2-2; d_gene: TRBD2; v_gene: TRBV10-3
CDR3nt: TGTGCCAGCAGTTTATCGCCAGGGGGCTATAATTCACCCCTCCACTTT; CDR3aa: CASSLSPGGYNSPLHF; abundance: -; j_gene: TRBJ1-6; d_gene: TRBD1; v_gene: TRBV27
CDR3nt: TGTGCCAGCAGCTTAGCCAGAGATACCCAGTACTTC; CDR3aa: CASSLARDTQYF; abundance: -; j_gene: TRBJ2-5; d_gene: -; v_gene: TRBV7-9
CDR3nt: TGTGCCAGCAGCTTATTAGGTCAGCCCCAGCATTTT; CDR3aa: CASSLLGQPQHF; abundance: -; j_gene: TRBJ1-5; d_gene: -; v_gene: TRBV28
CDR3nt: TGTGCCAGCGTCAGGGGGGCGAGAAATTCGCAGTACTTC; CDR3aa: CASVRGARNSQYF; abundance: -; j_gene: TRBJ2-7; d_gene: -; v_gene: TRBV6-4
CDR3nt: TGTGCCAGCAGCTTAACTCCGACAGGGCAGGCCACTGAAGCTTTCTTT; CDR3aa: CASSLTPTGQATEAFF; abundance: -; j_gene: TRBJ1-1; d_gene: TRBD1; v_gene: TRBV7-9
CDR3nt: TGTGCCAGTAGTACGACAGGGGGGCCCCAGCCCCAGCATTTT; CDR3aa: CASSTTGGPQPQHF; abundance: -; j_gene: TRBJ1-5; d_gene: TRBD1; v_gene: TRBV19
CDR3nt: TGTGCCAGCAGCCCGGCCGGGTTTGGCAATCAGCCCCAGCATTTT; CDR3aa: CASSPAGFGNQPQHF; abundance: -; j_gene: TRBJ1-5; d_gene: -; v_gene: TRBV7-2
CDR3nt: -; CDR3aa: CASSTSTNSPLHF; abundance: -; j_gene: TRBJ1-6; d_gene: -; v_gene: TRBV6-4
CDR3nt: TGTGCCAGCAGCCCCGGGGGACAGGGGCGGTATGGCTACACCTTC; CDR3aa: CASSPGGQGRYGYTF; abundance: few; j_gene: TRBJ1-2; d_gene: TRBD1; v_gene: TRBV7-3
CDR3nt: TGTGCCAGCAGCTCTGACAGGGAAGATTCACCCCTCCACTTT; CDR3aa: CASSSDREDSPLHF; abundance: -; j_gene: TRBJ1-6; d_gene: TRBD1; v_gene: TRBV5-6
CDR3nt: TGTGCCAGCAGCTCCCAGGGGCACACTGAAGCTTTCTTT; CDR3aa: CASSSQGHTEAFF; abundance: -; j_gene: TRBJ1-1; d_gene: -; v_gene: TRBV11-2
CDR3nt: TGTGCCAGCTCACCAGCGGAGGGGCGAGACTATGGCTACACCTTC; CDR3aa: CASSPAEGRDYGYTF; abundance: -; j_gene: TRBJ1-2; d_gene: -; v_gene: TRBV18
CDR3nt: TGCGCCAGCAGCCAAGATCGTCAGGGGTCCTACAATGAGCAGTTCTTC; CDR3aa: CASSQDRQGSYNEQFF; abundance: -; j_gene: TRBJ2-1; d_gene: -; v_gene: TRBV4-3
CDR3nt: TGTGCCAGCAGTTCAAGGGGGGCAGATGAGGAGCAGTACTTC; CDR3aa: CASSSRGADEEQYF; abundance: -; j_gene: TRBJ2-7; d_gene: -; v_gene: TRBV6-5
CDR3nt: TGCGCCAGCAGCGCACCGAGAGACAATGAGCAGTTCTTC; CDR3aa: CASSAPRDNEQFF; abundance: -; j_gene: TRBJ2-1; d_gene: -; v_gene: TRBV4-1
CDR3nt: TGTGCCAGCAGTGATGCGGGGTATGGATCTTCACCCCTCCACTTT; CDR3aa: CASSDAGYGSSPLHF; abundance: -; j_gene: TRBJ1-6; d_gene: -; v_gene: TRBV2
CDR3nt: TGTGCCAGCAGCCAGAGAGGGGATAATGAAAAACTGTTTTTT; CDR3aa: CASSQRGDNEKLFF; abundance: -; j_gene: TRBJ1-4; d_gene: -; v_gene: TRBV3-1/TRBV3-2
CDR3nt: TGTGCCAGCAGCCGGACAGGGGAAGCCGAGCAGTACTTC; CDR3aa: CASSRTGEAEQYF; abundance: -; j_gene: TRBJ2-7; d_gene: TRBD1; v_gene: TRBV6-5
CDR3nt: TGTGCCAGCAGCTTAGAGTTCGGTCTCCTCTACGAGCAGTACTTC; CDR3aa: CASSLEFGLLYEQYF; abundance: -; j_gene: TRBJ2-7; d_gene: -; v_gene: TRBV7-8
CDR3nt: TGTGCCAGTAGTGAGGGGGCTAACACCGGGGAGCTGTTTTTT; CDR3aa: CASSEGANTGELFF; abundance: -; j_gene: TRBJ2-2; d_gene: TRBD1; v_gene: TRBV19
CDR3nt: TGTGCCAGTAGTTTTCAGGGGCTAGCGAACACTGAAGCTTTCTTT; CDR3aa: CASSFQGLANTEAFF; abundance: -; j_gene: TRBJ1-1; d_gene: -; v_gene: TRBV19
CDR3nt: TGTGCCAGCAGTCCACTAGCGGGAGAAAGAAATGAGCAGTTCTTC; CDR3aa: CASSPLAGERNEQFF; abundance: -; j_gene: TRBJ2-1; d_gene: TRBD2; v_gene: TRBV6-2/TRBV6-3
CDR3nt: TGTGCCAGCAGCTTAGGGTTAGCGGGTGATACGCAGTATTTT; CDR3aa: CASSLGLAGDTQYF; abundance: -; j_gene: TRBJ2-3; d_gene: TRBD2; v_gene: TRBV7-2
CDR3nt: TGTGCCAGCAGCCCAGGGGGACTAGGATACGAGCAGTACTTC; CDR3aa: CASSPGGLGYEQYF; abundance: -; j_gene: TRBJ2-7; d_gene: -; v_gene: TRBV3-1/TRBV3-2
CDR3nt: TGTGCCAGCAGCCCTCGGGACAGCGCGAACACCGGGGAGCTGTTTTTT; CDR3aa: CASSPRDSANTGELFF; abundance: -; j_gene: TRBJ2-2; d_gene: TRBD1; v_gene: TRBV7-3
CDR3nt: TGTGCCAGCAGTTCAGGTTTTAATGAAAAACTGTTTTTT; CDR3aa: CASSSGFNEKLFF; abundance: -; j_gene: TRBJ1-4; d_gene: -; v_gene: TRBV12-3/TRBV12-4
CDR3nt: TGTGCCAGCTCACCACTCAAGGGAACCACAGATACGCAGTATTTT; CDR3aa: CASSPLKGTTDTQYF; abundance: -; j_gene: TRBJ2-3; d_gene: -; v_gene: TRBV18
CDR3nt: TGTGCCAGCAGTTACTCGGAAAGGCCAGGGAATGAGCAGTTCTTC; CDR3aa: CASSYSERPGNEQFF; abundance: -; j_gene: TRBJ2-1; d_gene: -; v_gene: TRBV6-5
CDR3nt: TGTGCCACCAGCCTGGGTTCGGGGGACAGCTCTAATGAAAAACTGTTTTTT; CDR3aa: CATSLGSGDSSNEKLFF; abundance: -; j_gene: TRBJ1-4; d_gene: TRBD1; v_gene: TRBV15
CDR3nt: TGTGCCAGCAGTTATTCGACAGGGGAGGGGAACTATGGCTACACCTTC; CDR3aa: CASSYSTGEGNYGYTF; abundance: -; j_gene: TRBJ1-2; d_gene: TRBD1; v_gene: TRBV6-2/TRBV6-3